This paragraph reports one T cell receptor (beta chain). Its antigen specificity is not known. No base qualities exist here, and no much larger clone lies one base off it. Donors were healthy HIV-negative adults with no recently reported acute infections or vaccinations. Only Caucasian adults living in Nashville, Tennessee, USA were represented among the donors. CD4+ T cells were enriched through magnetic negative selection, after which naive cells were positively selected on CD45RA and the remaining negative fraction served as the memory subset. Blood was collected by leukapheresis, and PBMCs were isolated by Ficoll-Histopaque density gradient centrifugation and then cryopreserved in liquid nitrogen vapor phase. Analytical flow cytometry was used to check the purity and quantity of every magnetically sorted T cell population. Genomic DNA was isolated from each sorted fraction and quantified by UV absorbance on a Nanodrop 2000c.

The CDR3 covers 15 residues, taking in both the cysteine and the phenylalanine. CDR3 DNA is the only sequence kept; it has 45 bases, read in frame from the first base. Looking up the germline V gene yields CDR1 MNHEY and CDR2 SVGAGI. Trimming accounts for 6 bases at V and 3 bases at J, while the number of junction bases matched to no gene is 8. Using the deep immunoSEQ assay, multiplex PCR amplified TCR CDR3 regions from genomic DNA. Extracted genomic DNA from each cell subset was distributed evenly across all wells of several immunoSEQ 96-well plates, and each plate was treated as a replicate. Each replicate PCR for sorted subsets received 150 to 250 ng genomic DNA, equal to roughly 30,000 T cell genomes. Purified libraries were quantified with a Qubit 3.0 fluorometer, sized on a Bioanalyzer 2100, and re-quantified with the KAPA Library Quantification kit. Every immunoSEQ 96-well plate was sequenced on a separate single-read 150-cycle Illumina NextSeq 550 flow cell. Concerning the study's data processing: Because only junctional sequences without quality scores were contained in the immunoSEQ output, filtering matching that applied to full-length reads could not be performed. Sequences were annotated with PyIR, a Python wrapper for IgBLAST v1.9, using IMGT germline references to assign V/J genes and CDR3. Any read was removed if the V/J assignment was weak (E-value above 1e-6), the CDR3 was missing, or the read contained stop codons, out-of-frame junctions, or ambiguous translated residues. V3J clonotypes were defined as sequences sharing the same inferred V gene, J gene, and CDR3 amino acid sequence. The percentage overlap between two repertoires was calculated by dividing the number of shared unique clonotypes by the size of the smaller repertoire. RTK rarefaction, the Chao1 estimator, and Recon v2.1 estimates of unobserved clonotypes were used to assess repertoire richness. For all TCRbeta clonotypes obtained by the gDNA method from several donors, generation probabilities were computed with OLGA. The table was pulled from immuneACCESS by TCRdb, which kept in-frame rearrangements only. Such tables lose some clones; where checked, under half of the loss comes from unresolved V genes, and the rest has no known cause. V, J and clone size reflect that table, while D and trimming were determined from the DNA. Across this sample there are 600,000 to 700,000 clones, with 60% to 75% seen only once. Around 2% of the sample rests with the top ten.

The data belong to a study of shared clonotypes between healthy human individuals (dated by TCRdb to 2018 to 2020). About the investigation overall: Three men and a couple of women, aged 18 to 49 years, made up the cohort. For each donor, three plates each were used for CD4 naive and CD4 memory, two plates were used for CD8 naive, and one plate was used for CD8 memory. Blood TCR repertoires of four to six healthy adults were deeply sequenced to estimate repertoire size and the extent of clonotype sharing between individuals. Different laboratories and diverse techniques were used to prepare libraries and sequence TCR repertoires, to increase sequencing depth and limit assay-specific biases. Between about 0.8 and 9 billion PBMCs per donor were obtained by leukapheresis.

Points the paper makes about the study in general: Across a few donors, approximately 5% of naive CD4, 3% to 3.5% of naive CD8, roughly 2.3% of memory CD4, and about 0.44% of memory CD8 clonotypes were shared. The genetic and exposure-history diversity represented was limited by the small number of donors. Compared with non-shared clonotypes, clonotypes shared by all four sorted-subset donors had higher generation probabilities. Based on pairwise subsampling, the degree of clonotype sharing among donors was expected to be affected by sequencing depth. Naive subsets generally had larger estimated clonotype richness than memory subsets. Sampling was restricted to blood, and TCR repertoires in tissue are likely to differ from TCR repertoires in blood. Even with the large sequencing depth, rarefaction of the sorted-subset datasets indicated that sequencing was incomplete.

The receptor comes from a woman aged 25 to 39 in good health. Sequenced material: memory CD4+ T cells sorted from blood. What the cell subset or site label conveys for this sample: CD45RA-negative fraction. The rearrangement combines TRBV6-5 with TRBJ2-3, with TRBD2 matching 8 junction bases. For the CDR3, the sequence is CASSSPGRVTDTQYF. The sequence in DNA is TGTGCCAGCAGCTCCCCCGGGAGGGTTACAGATACGCAGTATTTT.